Listed below are T cell receptor beta chains from one sample, sequenced in a study of cytomegalovirus exposure and HLA in healthy donors. Assay used: immunoSEQ multiplex PCR; TCRdb lists only in-frame clones, some missing. The sample lists tens of thousands of clones, 10% occurring once. The specimen was PBMCs. The source is a man aged 55 to 70 in good health and CMV-seropositive. The CDR3 runs from the conserved cysteine through the conserved F or W. A D gene is named only where the DNA matches it firmly. Some rows mark clone size as missing; the rest say once, few, many or name a class of expanded clone.

V gene	D gene	J gene	clone size	CDR3 DNA	CDR3 protein
TRBV4-1	TRBD2	TRBJ2-5	NA	TGCGCCAGCAGCCAATGGGAACTAGCGGGGACACAAGAGACCCAGTACTTC	CASSQWELAGTQETQYF
TRBV30	TRBD1	TRBJ2-3	NA	TGTGCCTGTAACCGGGACAGGGGAGCAGATACGCAGTATTTT	CACNRDRGADTQYF
TRBV9	NA	TRBJ2-7	NA	TGTGCCAGCAGCCCCAGAGGGCGCACCTACGAGCAGTACTTC	CASSPRGRTYEQYF
TRBV30	NA	TRBJ1-1	few	TGTGCCTGTACTCTTAAGAGAAACACTGAAGCTTTCTTT	CACTLKRNTEAFF
TRBV9	TRBD2	TRBJ2-7	few	TGTGCCAGCAACCAGCGGGGCCCCTACGAGCAGTACTTC	CASNQRGPYEQYF
TRBV7-3	NA	TRBJ2-1	few	TGTGCCAGCAGCTCCCCGGACAGCTACAATGAGCAGTTCTTC	CASSSPDSYNEQFF
TRBV28	TRBD1	TRBJ1-4	NA	TGTGCCAGCAGTTTAGCAGGGGGCGCGAATAATGAAAAACTGTTTTTT	CASSLAGGANNEKLFF
TRBV25-1	TRBD1	TRBJ1-6	few	TGTGCCAGCAGACCCGACAGGGTTTTATCACCCCTCCACTTT	CASRPDRVLSPLHF
TRBV6-5	TRBD1	TRBJ1-3	NA	TGTGCCAGCAGTTATGACAGGGATGATGGAAACACCATATATTTT	CASSYDRDDGNTIYF
TRBV19	NA	TRBJ2-1	NA	TGTGCCAGTTCTCGACGGAGCTACAATGAGCAGTTCTTC	CASSRRSYNEQFF
TRBV5-4	TRBD1	TRBJ2-2	NA	TGTGCCAGCAGCTCCGGGACAGGGGGGACCGGGGAGCTGTTTTTT	CASSSGTGGTGELFF
TRBV6-6	TRBD1	TRBJ1-1	few	TGTGCCAGCAGTTACACAGAGACAGGGGTTGGGGAAGCTTTCTTT	CASSYTETGVGEAFF
TRBV5-1	TRBD1	TRBJ1-4	NA	TGCGCCAGCACCGGGACAGCTAATGAAAAACTGTTTTTT	CASTGTANEKLFF
TRBV19	NA	TRBJ2-5	NA	TGTGCCAGTAGTTCTCCCGCGGAGGGGAAAGAGACCCAGTACTTC	CASSSPAEGKETQYF
TRBV6-4	NA	TRBJ2-3	few	TGTGCCAGCGGCCTCTCTGGGGGGGATACGCAGTATTTT	CASGLSGGDTQYF
TRBV6-5	TRBD1	TRBJ1-2	NA	TGTGCCAGCAGTACCCGACAGGGGGAAGTTGGCTACACCTTC	CASSTRQGEVGYTF
TRBV13	TRBD2	TRBJ2-7	NA	TGTGCCAGCAGCGGCGGGGGGCTAAGCGCCACCTACGAGCAGTACTTC	CASSGGGLSATYEQYF